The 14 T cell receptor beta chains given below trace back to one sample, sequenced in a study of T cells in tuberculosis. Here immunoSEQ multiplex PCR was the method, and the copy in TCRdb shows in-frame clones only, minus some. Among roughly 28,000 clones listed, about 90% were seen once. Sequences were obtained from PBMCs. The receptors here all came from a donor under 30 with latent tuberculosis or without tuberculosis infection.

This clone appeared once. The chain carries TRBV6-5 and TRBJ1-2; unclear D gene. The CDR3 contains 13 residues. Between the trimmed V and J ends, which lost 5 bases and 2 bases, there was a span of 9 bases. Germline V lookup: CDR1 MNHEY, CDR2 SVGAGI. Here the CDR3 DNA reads TGTGCCAGCAGTATACAGCAGAACTATGGCTACACCTTC. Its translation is CASSIQQNYGYTF.

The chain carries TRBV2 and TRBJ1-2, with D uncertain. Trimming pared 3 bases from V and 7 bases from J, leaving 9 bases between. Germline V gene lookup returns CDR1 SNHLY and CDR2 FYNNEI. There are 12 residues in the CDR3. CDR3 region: CASSESGGGYTF. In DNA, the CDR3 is TGTGCCAGCAGTGAGTCGGGAGGTGGCTACACCTTC.

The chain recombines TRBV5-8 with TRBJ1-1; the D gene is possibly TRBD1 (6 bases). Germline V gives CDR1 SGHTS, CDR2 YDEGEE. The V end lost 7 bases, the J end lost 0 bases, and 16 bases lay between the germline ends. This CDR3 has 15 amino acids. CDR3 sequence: CASSNPGHMNTEAFF. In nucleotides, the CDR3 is TGTGCCAGCTCGAACCCGGGACACATGAACACTGAAGCTTTCTTT.

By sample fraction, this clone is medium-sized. The CDR3 DNA reads TGTGCCAGCAGCAGAGGGACAGGGGGCTTGAACACTGAAGCTTTCTTT. This codes for CASSRGTGGLNTEAFF. The chain couples TRBV5-8 to TRBJ1-1; 12 bases align to TRBD1. Per germline, CDR1 SGHTS and CDR2 YDEGEE. The CDR3 contains 16 residues. Trimming cost V 4 bases and J 0 bases; bases outside gene matches: 4.

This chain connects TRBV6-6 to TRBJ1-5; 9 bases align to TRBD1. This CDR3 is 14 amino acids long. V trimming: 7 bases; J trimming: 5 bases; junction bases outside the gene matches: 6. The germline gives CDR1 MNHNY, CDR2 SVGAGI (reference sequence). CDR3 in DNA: TGTGCCAGCAACAGGGGGCCTTCGGATCAGCCCCAGCATTTT. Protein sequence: CASNRGPSDQPQHF.

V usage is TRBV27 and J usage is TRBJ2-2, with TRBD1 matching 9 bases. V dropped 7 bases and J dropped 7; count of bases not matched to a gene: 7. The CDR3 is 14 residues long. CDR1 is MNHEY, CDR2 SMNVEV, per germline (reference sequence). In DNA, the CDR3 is TGTGCCAGCAAGCAGGACAGGGGAGTCGGGGAGCTGTTTTTT. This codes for CASKQDRGVGELFF.

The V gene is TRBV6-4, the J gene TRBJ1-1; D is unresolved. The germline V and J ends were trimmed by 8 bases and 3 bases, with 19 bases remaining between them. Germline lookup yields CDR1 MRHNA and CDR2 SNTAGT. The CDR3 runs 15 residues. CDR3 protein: CASSLPRLGDTEAFF. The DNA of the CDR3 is TGTGCCAGCTCCTTACCTAGGCTCGGGGACACTGAAGCTTTCTTT.

CDR3 nucleotides: TGTGCCAGCAGCGTAGGTAGGACAGGGGGAGAGACCCAGTACTTC. Protein sequence: CASSVGRTGGETQYF. This rearrangement joins TRBV9 to TRBJ2-5; 10 nucleotides align to TRBD1. With V trimmed by 0 bases and J by 4 bases, 3 bases remained unmatched. This CDR3 contains 15 residues. Germline CDR1 and CDR2: SGDLS and YYNGEE.

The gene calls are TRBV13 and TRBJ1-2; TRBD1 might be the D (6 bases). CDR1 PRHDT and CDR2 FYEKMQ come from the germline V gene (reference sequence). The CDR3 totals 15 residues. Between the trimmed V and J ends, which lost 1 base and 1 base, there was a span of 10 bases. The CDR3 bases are TGTGCCAGCAGCTTAGCTCTACAGGGTAACTATGGCTACACCTTC. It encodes CASSLALQGNYGYTF. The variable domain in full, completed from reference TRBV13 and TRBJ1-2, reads AAGVIQSPRHLIKEKRETATLKCYPIPRHDTVYWYQQGPGQDPQFLISFYEKMQSDKGSIPDRFSAQQFSDYHSELNMSSLELGDSALYFCASSLALQGNYGYTFGSGTRLTVV.

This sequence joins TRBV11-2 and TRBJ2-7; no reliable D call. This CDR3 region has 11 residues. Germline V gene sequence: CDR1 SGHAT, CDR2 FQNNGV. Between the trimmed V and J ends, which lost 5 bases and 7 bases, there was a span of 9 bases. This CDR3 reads CASSPRQEQYF. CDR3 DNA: TGTGCCAGCAGCCCCCGCCAGGAGCAGTACTTC.

This chain's CDR3 is CASSLSAGGPEETQYF. CDR3 sequence (DNA): TGTGCCAGCAGCTTAAGTGCGGGGGGGCCGGAGGAGACCCAGTACTTC. The V call is TRBV7-9, the J call TRBJ2-5; 9 bases are shared with TRBD2. The CDR3 contains 16 residues. The germline CDR1 and CDR2 sequences are SEHNR and FQNEAQ (reference sequence). The junction had 9 bases not matched to a gene; V was cut back by 2 bases and J by 5 bases.

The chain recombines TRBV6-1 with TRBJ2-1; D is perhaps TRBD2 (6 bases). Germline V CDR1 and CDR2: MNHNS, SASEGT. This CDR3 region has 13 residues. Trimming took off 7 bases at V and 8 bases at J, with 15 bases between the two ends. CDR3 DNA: TGTGCCAGCACGGTAGAACTAGCTGATGAGCAGTTCTTC. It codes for CASTVELADEQFF.

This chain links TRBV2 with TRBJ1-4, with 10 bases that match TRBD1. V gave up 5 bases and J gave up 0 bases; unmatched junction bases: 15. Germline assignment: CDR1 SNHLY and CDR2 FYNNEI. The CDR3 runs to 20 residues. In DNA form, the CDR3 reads TGTGCCAGCAGTTCCTTCCTTTTGACAGGGGGCGACCCAACTAATGAAAAACTGTTTTTT. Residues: CASSSFLLTGGDPTNEKLFF.

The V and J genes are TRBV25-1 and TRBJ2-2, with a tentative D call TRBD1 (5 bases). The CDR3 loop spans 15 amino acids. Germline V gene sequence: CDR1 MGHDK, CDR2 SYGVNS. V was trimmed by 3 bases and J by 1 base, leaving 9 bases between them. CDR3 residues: CASSDSGQNTGELFF. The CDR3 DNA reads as TGTGCCAGCAGTGATTCCGGACAGAACACCGGGGAGCTGTTTTTT.